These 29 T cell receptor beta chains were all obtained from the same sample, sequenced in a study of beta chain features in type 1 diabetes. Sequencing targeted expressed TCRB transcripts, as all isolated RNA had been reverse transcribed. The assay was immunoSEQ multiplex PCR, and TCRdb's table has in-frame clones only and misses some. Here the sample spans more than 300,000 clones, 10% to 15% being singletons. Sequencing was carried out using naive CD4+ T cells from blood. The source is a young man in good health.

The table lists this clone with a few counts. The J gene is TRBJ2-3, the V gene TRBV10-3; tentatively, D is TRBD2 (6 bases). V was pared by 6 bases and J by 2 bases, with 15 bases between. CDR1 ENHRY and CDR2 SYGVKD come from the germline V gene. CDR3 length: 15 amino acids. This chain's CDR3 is CAIRTGTFNTDTQYF. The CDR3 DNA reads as TGTGCCATCAGAACCGGGACTTTCAACACAGATACGCAGTATTTT.

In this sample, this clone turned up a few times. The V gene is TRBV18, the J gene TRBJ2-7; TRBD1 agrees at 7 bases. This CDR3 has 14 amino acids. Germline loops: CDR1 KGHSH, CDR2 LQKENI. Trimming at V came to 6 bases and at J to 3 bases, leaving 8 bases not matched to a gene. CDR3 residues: CASSLGDRLYEQYF. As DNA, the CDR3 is TGTGCCAGCTCCCTCGGGGACAGACTCTACGAGCAGTACTTC. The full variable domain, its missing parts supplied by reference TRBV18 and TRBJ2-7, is NAGVMQNPRHLVRRRGQEARLRCSPMKGHSHVYWYRQLPEEGLKFMVYLQKENIIDESGMPKERFSAEFPKEGPSILRIQQVVRGDSAAYFCASSLGDRLYEQYFGPGTRLTVT.

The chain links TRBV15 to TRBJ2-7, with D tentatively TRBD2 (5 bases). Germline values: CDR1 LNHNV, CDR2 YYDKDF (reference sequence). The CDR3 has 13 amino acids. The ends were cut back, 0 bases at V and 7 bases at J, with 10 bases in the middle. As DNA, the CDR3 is TGTGCCACCAGCAGAGATCTAACGGGAGAGCAGTACTTC. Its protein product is CATSRDLTGEQYF.

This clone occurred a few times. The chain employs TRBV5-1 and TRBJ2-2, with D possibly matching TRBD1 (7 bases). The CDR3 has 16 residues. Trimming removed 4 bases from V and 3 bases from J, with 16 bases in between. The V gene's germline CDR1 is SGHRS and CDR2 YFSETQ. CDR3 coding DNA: TGCGCCAGCAGCCCTCAGGGGGGCGCCCACACCGGGGAGCTGTTTTTT. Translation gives CASSPQGGAHTGELFF.

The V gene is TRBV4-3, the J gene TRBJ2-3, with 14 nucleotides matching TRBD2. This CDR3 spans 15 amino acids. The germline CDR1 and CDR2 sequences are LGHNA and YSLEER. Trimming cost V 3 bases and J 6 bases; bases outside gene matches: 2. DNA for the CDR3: TGCGCCAGCAGCCAGACTAGCGGGGGGGTCGATACGCAGTATTTT. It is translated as CASSQTSGGVDTQYF.

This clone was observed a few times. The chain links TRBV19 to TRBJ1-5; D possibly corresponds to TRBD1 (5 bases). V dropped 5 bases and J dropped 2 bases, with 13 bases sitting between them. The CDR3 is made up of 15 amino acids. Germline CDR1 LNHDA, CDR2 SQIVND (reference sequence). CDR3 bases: TGTGCCAGTAGTTGGCTGGGGCCCGGCAATCAGCCCCAGCATTTT. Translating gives CASSWLGPGNQPQHF.

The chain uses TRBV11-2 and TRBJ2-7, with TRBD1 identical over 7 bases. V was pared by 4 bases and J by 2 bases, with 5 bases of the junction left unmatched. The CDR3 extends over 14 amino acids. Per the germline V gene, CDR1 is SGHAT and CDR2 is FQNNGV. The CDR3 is CASSWRTGAYEQYF. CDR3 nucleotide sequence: TGTGCCAGCAGCTGGAGGACAGGCGCCTACGAGCAGTACTTC.

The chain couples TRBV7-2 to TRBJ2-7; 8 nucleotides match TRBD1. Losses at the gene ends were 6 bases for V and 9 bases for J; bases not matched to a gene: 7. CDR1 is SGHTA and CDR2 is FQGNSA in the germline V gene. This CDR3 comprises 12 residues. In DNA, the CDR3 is TGTGCCAGCAGAGACCAGGGGGCGCGGCAGTACTTC. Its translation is CASRDQGARQYF.

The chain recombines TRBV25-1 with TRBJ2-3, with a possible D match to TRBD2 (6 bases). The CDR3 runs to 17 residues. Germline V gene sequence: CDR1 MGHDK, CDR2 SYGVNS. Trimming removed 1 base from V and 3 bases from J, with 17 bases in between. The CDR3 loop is CASSESALVRGTDTQYF. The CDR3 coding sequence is TGTGCCAGCAGTGAATCCGCCCTAGTACGGGGGACAGATACGCAGTATTTT.

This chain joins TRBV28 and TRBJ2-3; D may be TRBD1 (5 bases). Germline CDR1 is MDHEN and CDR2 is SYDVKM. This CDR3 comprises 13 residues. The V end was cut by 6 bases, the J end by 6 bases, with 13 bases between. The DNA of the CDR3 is TGTGCCAGCAGCAACCCAGGGTTCGATACGCAGTATTTT. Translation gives CASSNPGFDTQYF.

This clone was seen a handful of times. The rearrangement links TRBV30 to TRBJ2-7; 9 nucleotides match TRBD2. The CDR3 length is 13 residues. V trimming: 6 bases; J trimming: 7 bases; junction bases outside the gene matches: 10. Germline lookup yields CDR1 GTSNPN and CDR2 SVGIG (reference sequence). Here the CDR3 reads CACSWRLAAEQYF. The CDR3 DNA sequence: TGTGCCTGTTCGTGGCGACTAGCGGCTGAGCAGTACTTC.

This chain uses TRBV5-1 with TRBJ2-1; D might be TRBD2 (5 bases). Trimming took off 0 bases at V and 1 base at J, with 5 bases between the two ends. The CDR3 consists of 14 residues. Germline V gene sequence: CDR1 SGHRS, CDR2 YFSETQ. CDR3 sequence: CASSLGLSYNEQFF. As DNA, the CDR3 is TGCGCCAGCAGCTTGGGACTATCCTACAATGAGCAGTTCTTC.

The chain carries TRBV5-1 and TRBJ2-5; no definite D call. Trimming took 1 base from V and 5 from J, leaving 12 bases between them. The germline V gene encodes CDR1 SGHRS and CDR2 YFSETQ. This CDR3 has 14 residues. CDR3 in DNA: TGCGCCAGCAGCTTGATGAGCGTGCGGGAGACCCAGTACTTC. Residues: CASSLMSVRETQYF.

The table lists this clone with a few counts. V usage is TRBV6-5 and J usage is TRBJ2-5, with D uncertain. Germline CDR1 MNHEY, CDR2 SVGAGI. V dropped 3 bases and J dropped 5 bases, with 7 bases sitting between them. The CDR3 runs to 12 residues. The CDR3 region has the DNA TGTGCCAGCAGTTATACTGAGGAGACCCAGTACTTC. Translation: CASSYTEETQYF.

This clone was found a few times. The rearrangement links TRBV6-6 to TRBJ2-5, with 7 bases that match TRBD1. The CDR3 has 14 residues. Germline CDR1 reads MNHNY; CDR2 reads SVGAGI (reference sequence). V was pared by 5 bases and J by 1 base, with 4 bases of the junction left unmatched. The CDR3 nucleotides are TGTGCCAGCAGTCGGGACAGCTTCCAAGAGACCCAGTACTTC. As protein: CASSRDSFQETQYF.

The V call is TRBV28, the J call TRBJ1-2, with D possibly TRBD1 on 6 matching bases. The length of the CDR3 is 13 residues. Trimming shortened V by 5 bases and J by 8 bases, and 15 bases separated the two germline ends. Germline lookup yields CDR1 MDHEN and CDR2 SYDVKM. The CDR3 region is CASSLNRDIGYTF. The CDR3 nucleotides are TGTGCCAGCAGTCTTAACCGGGACATAGGCTACACCTTC.

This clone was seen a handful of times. The CDR3 region has the DNA TGTGCCAGCAGCACCCGGGACAGCTATGGCTACACCTTC. It translates to CASSTRDSYGYTF. This rearrangement joins TRBV11-1 to TRBJ1-2; 7 bases align to TRBD1. Per germline, CDR1 SGHAT and CDR2 FQDESV (reference sequence). The CDR3 has 13 amino acids. V lost 5 bases and J lost 4; bases outside the gene matches: 4.

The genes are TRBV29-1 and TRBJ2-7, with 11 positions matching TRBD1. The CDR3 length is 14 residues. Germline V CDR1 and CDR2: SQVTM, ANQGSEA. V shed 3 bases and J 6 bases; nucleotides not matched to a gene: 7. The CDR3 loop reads CSVDRDRGSGEQYF. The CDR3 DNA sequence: TGCAGCGTTGACCGGGACAGGGGGTCCGGCGAGCAGTACTTC.

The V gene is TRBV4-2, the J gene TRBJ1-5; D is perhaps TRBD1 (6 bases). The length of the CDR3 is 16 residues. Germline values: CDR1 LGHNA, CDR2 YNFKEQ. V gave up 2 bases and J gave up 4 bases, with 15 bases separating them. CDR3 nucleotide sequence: TGTGCCAGCAGCCAATACACAGGGCCCCAAAATCAGCCCCAGCATTTT. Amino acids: CASSQYTGPQNQPQHF.

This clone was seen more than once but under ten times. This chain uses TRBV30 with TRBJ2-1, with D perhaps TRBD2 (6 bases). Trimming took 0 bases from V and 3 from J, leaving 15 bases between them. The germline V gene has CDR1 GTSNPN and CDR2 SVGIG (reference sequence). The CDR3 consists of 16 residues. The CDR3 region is CAWSVLAAGFYNEQFF. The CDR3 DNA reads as TGTGCCTGGAGTGTACTGGCGGCGGGATTCTACAATGAGCAGTTCTTC.

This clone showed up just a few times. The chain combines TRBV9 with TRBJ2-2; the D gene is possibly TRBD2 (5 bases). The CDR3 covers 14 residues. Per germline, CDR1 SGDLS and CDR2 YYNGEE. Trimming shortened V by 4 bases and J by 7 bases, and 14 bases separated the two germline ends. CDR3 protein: CASSTPAGIGELFF. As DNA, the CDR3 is TGTGCCAGCAGCACCCCGGCCGGGATCGGGGAGCTGTTTTTT.

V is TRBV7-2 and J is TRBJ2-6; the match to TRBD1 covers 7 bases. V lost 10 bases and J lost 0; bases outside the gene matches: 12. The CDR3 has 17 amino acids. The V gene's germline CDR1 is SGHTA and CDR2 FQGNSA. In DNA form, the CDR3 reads TGTGCCACCCCGCCCGGGACAGCTTCCTCTGGGGCCAACGTCCTGACTTTC. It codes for CATPPGTASSGANVLTF.

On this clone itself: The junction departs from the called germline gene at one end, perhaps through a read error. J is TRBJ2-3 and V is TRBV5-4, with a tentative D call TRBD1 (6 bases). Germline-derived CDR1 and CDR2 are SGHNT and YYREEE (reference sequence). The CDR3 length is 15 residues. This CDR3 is CASTLQGGGAGTQYF. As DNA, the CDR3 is TGTGCCAGCACCTTGCAAGGGGGTGGGGCCGGCACGCAGTATTTT.

This chain's CDR3 is CASRNGGGWTGAAYTF. DNA for the CDR3: TGTGCCAGCAGAAACGGGGGCGGGTGGACAGGAGCTGCCTACACCTTC. The rearrangement links TRBV28 to TRBJ1-2, with 7 bases aligning to TRBD1. The germline CDR1 and CDR2 sequences are MDHEN and SYDVKM. CDR3 length: 16 amino acids. V shed 6 bases and J 10 bases; nucleotides not matched to a gene: 20.

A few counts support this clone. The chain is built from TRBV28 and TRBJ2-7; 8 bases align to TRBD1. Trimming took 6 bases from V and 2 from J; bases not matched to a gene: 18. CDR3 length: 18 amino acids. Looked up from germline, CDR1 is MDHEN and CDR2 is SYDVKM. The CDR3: CASSIPSPGQVFAYEQYF. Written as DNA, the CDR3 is TGTGCCAGCAGCATTCCCTCGCCGGGACAGGTCTTTGCCTACGAGCAGTACTTC.

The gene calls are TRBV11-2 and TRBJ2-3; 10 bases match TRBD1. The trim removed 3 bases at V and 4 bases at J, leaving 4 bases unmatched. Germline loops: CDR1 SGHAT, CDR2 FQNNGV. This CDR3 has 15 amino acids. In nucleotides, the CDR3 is TGTGCCAGCAGCTTGGGACAGGGGCGGTCAGATACGCAGTATTTT. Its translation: CASSLGQGRSDTQYF.

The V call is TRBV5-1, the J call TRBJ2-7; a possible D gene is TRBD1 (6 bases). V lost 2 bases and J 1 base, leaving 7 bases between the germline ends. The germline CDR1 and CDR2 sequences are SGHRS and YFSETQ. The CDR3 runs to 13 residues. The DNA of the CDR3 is TGCGCCAGCAGCTTTGGGACATCCTACGAGCAGTACTTC. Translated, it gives CASSFGTSYEQYF.

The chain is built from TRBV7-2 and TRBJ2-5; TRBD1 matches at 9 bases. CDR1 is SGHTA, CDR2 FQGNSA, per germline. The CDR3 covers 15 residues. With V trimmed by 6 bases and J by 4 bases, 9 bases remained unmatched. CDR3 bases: TGTGCCAGCAGTCTAGGGGGACAGGGTCCAGAGACCCAGTACTTC. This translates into CASSLGGQGPETQYF.

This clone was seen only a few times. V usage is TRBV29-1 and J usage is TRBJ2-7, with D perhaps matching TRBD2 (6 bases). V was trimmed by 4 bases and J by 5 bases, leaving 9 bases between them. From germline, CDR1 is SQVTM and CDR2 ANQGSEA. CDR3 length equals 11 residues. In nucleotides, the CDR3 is TGCAGCGTTGCGGAGGGCCACGAGCAGTACTTC. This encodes CSVAEGHEQYF.